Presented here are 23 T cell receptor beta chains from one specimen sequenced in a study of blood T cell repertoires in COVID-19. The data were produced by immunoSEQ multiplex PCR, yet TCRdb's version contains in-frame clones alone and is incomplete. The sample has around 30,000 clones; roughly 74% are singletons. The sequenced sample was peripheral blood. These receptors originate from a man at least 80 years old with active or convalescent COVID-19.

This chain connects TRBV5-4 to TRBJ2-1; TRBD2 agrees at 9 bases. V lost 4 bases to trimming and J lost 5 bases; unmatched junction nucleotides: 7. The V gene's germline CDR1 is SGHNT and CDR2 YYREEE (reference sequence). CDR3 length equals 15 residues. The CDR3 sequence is CASSIEREAHNEQFF. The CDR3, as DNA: TGTGCCAGCAGCATAGAGCGGGAGGCCCACAATGAGCAGTTCTTC.

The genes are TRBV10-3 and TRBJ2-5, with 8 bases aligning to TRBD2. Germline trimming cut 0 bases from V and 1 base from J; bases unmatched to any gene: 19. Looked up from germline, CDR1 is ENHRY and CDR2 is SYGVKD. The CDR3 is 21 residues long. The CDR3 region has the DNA TGTGCCATCAGTGAGTCGATAGGGAAGGCCAGCGGGAGAGGGGGCCAAGAGACCCAGTACTTC. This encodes CAISESIGKASGRGGQETQYF.

CDR3 bases: TGTGCCAGCAGCTTTTTTAGCGACACCTACGAGCAGTACTTC. Its protein is CASSFFSDTYEQYF. This chain uses TRBV7-2 with TRBJ2-7, with D maybe TRBD2 (5 bases). The CDR3 is 14 amino acids. Germline CDR1 is SGHTA and CDR2 is FQGNSA. V lost 3 bases and J 2 bases, leaving 11 bases between the germline ends.

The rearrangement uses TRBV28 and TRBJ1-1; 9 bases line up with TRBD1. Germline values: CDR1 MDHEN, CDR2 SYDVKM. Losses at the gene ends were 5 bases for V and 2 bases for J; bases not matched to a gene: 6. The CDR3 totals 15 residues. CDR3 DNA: TGTGCCAGCAGTAAATTGGGACAGGGTAACACTGAAGCTTTCTTT. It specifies CASSKLGQGNTEAFF.

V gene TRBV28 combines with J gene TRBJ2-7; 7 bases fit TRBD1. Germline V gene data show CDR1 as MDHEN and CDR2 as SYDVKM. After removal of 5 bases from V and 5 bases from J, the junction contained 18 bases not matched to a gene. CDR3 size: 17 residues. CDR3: CASSPLIFRQGRHEQYF. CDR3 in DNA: TGTGCCAGCAGTCCACTAATCTTCCGACAGGGTCGGCACGAGCAGTACTTC. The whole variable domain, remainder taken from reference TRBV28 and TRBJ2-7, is DVKVTQSSRYLVKRTGEKVFLECVQDMDHENMFWYRQDPGLGLRLIYFSYDVKMKEKGDIPEGYSVSREKKERFSLILESASTNQTSMYLCASSPLIFRQGRHEQYFGPGTRLTVT.

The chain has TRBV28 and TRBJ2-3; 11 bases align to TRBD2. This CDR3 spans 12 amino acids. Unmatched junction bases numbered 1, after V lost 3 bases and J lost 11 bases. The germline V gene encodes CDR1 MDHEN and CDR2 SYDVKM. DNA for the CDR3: TGTGCCAGCAGTTTTAGCGGGAGGGAGCAGTATTTT. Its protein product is CASSFSGREQYF.

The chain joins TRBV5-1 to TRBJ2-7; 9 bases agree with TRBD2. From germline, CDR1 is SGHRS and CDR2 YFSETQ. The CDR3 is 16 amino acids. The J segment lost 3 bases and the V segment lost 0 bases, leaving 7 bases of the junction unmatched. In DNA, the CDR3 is TGCGCCAGCAGCTTGGGGCTAGCGGGAAGGAACTACGAGCAGTACTTC. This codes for CASSLGLAGRNYEQYF.

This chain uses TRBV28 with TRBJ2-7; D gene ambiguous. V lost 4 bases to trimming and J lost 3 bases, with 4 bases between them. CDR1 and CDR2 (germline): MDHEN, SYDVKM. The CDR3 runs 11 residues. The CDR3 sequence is CASSSLYEQYF. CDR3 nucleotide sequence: TGTGCCAGCAGTTCACTCTACGAGCAGTACTTC.

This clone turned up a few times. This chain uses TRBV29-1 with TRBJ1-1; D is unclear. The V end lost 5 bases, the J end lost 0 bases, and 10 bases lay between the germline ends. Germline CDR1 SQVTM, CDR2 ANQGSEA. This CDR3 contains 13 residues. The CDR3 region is CSVLIVLNTEAFF. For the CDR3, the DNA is TGCAGCGTTCTAATAGTACTGAACACTGAAGCTTTCTTT.

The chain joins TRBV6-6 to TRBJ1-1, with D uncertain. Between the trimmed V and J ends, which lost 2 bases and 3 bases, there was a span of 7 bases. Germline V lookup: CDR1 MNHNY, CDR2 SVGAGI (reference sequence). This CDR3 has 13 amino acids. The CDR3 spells CASSYERDTEAFF. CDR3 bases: TGTGCCAGCAGTTACGAGAGGGACACTGAAGCTTTCTTT.

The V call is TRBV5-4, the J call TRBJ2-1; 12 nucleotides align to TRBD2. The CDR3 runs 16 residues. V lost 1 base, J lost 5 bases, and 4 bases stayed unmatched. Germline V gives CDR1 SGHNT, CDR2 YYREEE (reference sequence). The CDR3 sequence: CASSLPLAGGDNEQFF. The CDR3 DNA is TGTGCCAGCAGCTTGCCTCTAGCGGGAGGGGACAATGAGCAGTTCTTC.

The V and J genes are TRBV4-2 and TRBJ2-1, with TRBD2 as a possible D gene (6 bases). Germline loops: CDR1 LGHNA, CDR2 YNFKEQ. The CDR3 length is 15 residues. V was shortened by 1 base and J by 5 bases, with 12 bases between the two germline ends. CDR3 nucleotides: TGTGCCAGCAGCCAAGCAGCGGGCAACAACAATGAGCAGTTCTTC. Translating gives CASSQAAGNNNEQFF.

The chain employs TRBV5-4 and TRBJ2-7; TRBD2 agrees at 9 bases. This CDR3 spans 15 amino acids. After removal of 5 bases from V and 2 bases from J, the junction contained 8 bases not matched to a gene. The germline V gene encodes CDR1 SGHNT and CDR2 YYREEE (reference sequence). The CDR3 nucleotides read TGTGCCAGCAGACTGGGGGCGGGAGGGCCCTACGAGCAGTACTTC. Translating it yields CASRLGAGGPYEQYF.

CDR3 amino acids: CASSLRTSGSSNEQYF. The CDR3 coding sequence is TGTGCCAGCAGCCTTCGGACTAGCGGGAGTAGCAACGAGCAGTACTTC. This chain joins TRBV3-1 (or the pseudogene TRBV3-2) and TRBJ2-7; 13 bases line up with TRBD2. V shed 4 bases and J 5 bases; nucleotides not matched to a gene: 8. The CDR3 extends over 16 amino acids. Germline assignment: CDR1 LGHDT and CDR2 YNNKEL (reference sequence).

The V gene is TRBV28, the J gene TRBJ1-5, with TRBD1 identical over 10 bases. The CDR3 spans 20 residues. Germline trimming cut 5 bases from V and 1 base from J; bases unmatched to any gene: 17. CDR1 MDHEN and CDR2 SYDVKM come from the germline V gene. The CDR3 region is CASSRVLTGGPSRSNQPQHF. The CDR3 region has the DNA TGTGCCAGCAGTCGGGTTTTGACAGGGGGCCCGTCTCGGAGCAATCAGCCCCAGCATTTT.

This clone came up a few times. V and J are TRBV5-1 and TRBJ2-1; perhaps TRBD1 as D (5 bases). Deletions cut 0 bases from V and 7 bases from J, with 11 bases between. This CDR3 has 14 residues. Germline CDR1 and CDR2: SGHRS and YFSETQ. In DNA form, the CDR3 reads TGCGCCAGCAGCTTGGGAGACAGACAAAATGAGCAGTTCTTC. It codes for CASSLGDRQNEQFF.

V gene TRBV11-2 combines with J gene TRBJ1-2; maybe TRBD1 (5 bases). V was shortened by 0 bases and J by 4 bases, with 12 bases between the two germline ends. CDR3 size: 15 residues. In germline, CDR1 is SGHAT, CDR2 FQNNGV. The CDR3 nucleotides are TGTGCCAGCAGCTTAGATGGGGGGGAGAGCTATGGCTACACCTTC. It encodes CASSLDGGESYGYTF.

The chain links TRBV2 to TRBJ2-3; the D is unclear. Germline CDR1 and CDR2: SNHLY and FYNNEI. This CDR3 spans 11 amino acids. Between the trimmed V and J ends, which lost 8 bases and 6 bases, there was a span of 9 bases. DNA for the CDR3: TGTGCCAGCGGGCCCCGGGATACGCAGTATTTT. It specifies CASGPRDTQYF. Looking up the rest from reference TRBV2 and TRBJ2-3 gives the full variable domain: EPEVTQTPSHQVTQMGQEVILRCVPISNHLYFYWYRQILGQKVEFLVSFYNNEISEKSEIFDDQFSVERPDGSNFTLKIRSTKLEDSAMYFCASGPRDTQYFGPGTRLTVL.

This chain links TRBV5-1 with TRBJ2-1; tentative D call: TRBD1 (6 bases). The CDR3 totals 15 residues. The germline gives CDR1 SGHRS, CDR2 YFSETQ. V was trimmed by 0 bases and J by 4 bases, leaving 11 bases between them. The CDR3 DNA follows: TGCGCCAGCAGCTTGGTTCCAGGGGATTACAATGAGCAGTTCTTC. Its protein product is CASSLVPGDYNEQFF.

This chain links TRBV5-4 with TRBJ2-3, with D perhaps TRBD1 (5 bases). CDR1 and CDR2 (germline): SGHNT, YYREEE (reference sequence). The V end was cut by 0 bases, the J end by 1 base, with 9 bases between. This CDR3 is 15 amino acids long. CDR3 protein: CASSLERGGTDTQYF. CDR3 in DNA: TGTGCCAGCAGCTTGGAAAGGGGCGGCACAGATACGCAGTATTTT.

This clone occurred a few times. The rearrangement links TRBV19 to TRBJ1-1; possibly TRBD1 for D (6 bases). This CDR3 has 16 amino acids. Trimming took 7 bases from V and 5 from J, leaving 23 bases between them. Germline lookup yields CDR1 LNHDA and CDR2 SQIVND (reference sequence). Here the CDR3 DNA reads TGTGCCAGTATAAAACCCGGACAGACGGCATGGACTGAAGCTTTCTTT. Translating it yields CASIKPGQTAWTEAFF. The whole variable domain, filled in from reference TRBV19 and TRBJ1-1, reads DGGITQSPKYLFRKEGQNVTLSCEQNLNHDAMYWYRQDPGQGLRLIYYSQIVNDFQKGDIAEGYSVSREKKESFPLTVTSAQKNPTAFYLCASIKPGQTAWTEAFFGQGTRLTVV.

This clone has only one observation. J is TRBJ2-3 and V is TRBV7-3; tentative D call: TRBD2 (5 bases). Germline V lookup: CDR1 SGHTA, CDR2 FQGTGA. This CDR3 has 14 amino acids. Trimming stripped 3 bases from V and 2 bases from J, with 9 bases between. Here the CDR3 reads CASSLEAYTDTQYF. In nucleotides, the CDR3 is TGTGCCAGCAGCTTGGAGGCGTACACAGATACGCAGTATTTT.

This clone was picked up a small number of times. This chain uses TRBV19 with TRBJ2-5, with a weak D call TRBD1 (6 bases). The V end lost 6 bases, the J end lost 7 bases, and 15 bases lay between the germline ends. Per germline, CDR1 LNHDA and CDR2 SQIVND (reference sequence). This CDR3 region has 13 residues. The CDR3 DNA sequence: TGTGCCAGTAGCCCAAGGACAGTGGGGACCCAGTACTTC. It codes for CASSPRTVGTQYF.